This TCR beta chain was profiled in a study of CD8 T cells in Susac syndrome. From germline, CDR1 is DFQATT and CDR2 SNEGSKA (reference sequence). The CDR3 spans 13 residues. Between the trimmed V and J ends, which lost 6 bases and 5 bases, there was a span of 15 bases. With random hexamers, reverse transcription was performed on roughly 0.45 to 1 ug of RNA. One entry per CDR3 protein, called by TCRdb with MiXCR from the immunoSEQ multiplex PCR reads. The sample includes about 190,000 distinct CDR3 sequences, 85% to 95% of them seen just once. The sequence was obtained from a human donor in good health. The chain combines TRBV20-1 with TRBJ2-3, with D tentatively TRBD1 (6 bases). Specimen: CD4+ T cells from PBMCs. CDR3 nucleotides: TGCAGTGCAATAACAGGGTCAAAAGATACGCAGTATTTT. Amino acid sequence: CSAITGSKDTQYF.